This T cell receptor (beta chain) emerged from a study of PD-1 blockade in classical Hodgkin lymphoma. General study findings and limits: Reported findings placed baseline TCR diversity lower in newly diagnosed patients (compared with healthy donors). Lower baseline TCR diversity marked trial partial responders and progressors.

Worth noting for this clone: Its antigen is undetermined.

Germline V lookup: CDR1 SGHVS, CDR2 FNYEAQ. V was pared by 5 bases and J by 6 bases, with 13 bases between. This CDR3 region has 14 residues. This sample's time point: cycle 4 day 1 (C4D1), after around six weeks of nivolumab. Patients all relapsed after autologous stem cell transplantation, and there was variation in brentuximab vedotin exposure. Thawed PBMCs were the source of CD4+ T cells, purified by magnetic negative selection. Best responses included complete response and partial response; otherwise, the best response was progressive disease. Assay used: immunoSEQ multiplex PCR; TCRdb lists only in-frame clones, some missing. The sample holds 30,000 to 40,000 clones, roughly 92% seen once.

V is TRBV7-6 and J is TRBJ1-4, with D perhaps matching TRBD1 (6 bases). The specimen comprised CD4+ T cells from blood, sampled before the fourth cycle of nivolumab. The sequence came from a human donor with classical Hodgkin lymphoma. The CDR3 here is CASSPRGIDEKLFF. For the CDR3, the DNA is TGTGCCAGCAGCCCAAGGGGGATTGATGAAAAACTGTTTTTT.